This TCR beta chain was identified during a study of control samples from healthy donors and cancer patients. Assay: immunoSEQ multiplex PCR; the TCRdb copy retains only in-frame clones and omits some. The sample shows about 60,000 clones, roughly 86% of them seen only once. V shed 3 bases and J shed 0 bases, with 11 bases lying between them. This CDR3 is built from 16 residues. Germline V gives CDR1 MDHEN, CDR2 SYDVKM. Sequenced material: blood. The receptor comes from a man aged 45-65 years in good health. This chain connects TRBV28 to TRBJ1-4; possible D gene TRBD1, 5 bases. The CDR3 DNA reads as TGTGCCAGCAGTTTGTGGGGCAGCTCAACTAATGAAAAACTGTTTTTT. Protein: CASSLWGSSTNEKLFF. The full variable domain, with the rest looked up from reference TRBV28 and TRBJ1-4, is DVKVTQSSRYLVKRTGEKVFLECVQDMDHENMFWYRQDPGLGLRLIYFSYDVKMKEKGDIPEGYSVSREKKERFSLILESASTNQTSMYLCASSLWGSSTNEKLFFGSGTQLSVL.